This T cell receptor beta chain comes out of a study of metastatic and nonmetastatic thyroid tumors. In the study overall: It was across blood and tumor or nodule tissue from malignant and benign thyroid patients that repertoires were compared.

Study observations and caveats: Benign nodules reportedly had significantly lower TCR beta diversity than malignant thyroid tumors in blood and tumor.

Not a single patient had been given any form of treatment at any point before undergoing thyroid surgery. This clone occurred many times. Its antigen is unknown. The CDR3 covers 15 residues. Germline loops: CDR1 MDHEN, CDR2 SYDVKM. Trimming left V 5 bases short and J 0 bases short, with 11 bases between. Methods used by the authors: Building a distant-metastasis classifier for papillary thyroid cancer drew on CDR3 differences across clinicopathological groups. With MiXCR, TCRdb reprocessed the PCR reads. TCRdb, not the original authors, processed these V and J calls. The sample consists of approximately 21,000 clones, approximately 20% of them appearing once.

Sequenced input: blood. The chain is built from TRBV28 and TRBJ2-1, with D hard to call. The sequence was collected from a male donor with papillary thyroid cancer or a benign thyroid nodule (not recorded which). Some clones in this sample may be carry-over from other donors' samples. CDR3 coding DNA: TGTGCCAGCAGTCCATGGCCAAGCTCCTACAATGAGCAGTTCTTC. Translation gives CASSPWPSSYNEQFF.